This TCR beta chain was obtained from a study of neurological immune-mediated disorders. Time point noted: longitudinal time-point 1 (baseline). The cDNA was generated by 5'RACE with 10-nucleotide random UMIs. TCRdb fed the 5' RACE reads into MiXCR, producing one record per CDR3 protein. Here the sample spans roughly 36,000 distinct CDR3 sequences, approximately 3% being singletons. Ten or more counts support this clonotype. The receptor was derived from a woman aged 60-75 years with multiple sclerosis. Sample: PBMCs.

CDR3 bases: TGTGCCAGCAGCTTAGATACAGGGCCCACTGAAGCTTTCTTT. This gives the protein CASSLDTGPTEAFF. The chain employs TRBV7-2 and TRBJ1-1; possible D gene TRBD1, 6 bases. This CDR3 is built from 14 residues. V dropped 1 base and J dropped 4 bases, with 10 bases sitting between them. Germline lookup yields CDR1 SGHTA and CDR2 FQGNSA.